This is a list of T cell receptor beta chains from one sample in a study of blood T cell repertoires in COVID-19. Using immunoSEQ multiplex PCR, the repertoire was profiled, and TCRdb retains in-frame clones only, with some absent. The sample consists of fewer than 450,000 clones, approximately 88% of them appearing once. Input material: peripheral blood. These receptor sequences come from a woman between 45 and 65 years old with COVID-19, enrolled during active disease. CDR3s include the opening cysteine and the closing phenylalanine or tryptophan. The order of the fields is clone size, V gene, J gene, CDR3 length, CDR3 protein. A row's size may be missing; if present it is once, few, many or a size class.

size: once; V: TRBV27; J: TRBJ1-2; length: 14; CDR3: CASSFSGTGLGYTF
size: -; V: TRBV5-6; J: TRBJ1-2; length: 15; CDR3: CASSLDPTGGYGYTF
size: -; V: TRBV6-1; J: TRBJ1-5; length: 16; CDR3: CASRENPGQRNQPQHF
size: -; V: TRBV5-1; J: TRBJ2-5; length: 13; CDR3: CASSSPTKETQYF
size: -; V: TRBV30; J: TRBJ1-5; length: 12; CDR3: CAWGGQDQPQHF
size: -; V: TRBV2; J: TRBJ2-7; length: 12; CDR3: CANGEQIYEQYF
size: -; V: TRBV7-3; J: TRBJ2-7; length: 13; CDR3: CASSLGQGDEQYF
size: -; V: TRBV2; J: TRBJ1-2; length: 15; CDR3: CASHRPGQGARGYTF
size: -; V: TRBV2; J: TRBJ1-1; length: 15; CDR3: CASSPTGGAYTEAFF
size: -; V: TRBV29-1; J: TRBJ2-1; length: 15; CDR3: CSVERGIGDLNEQFF
size: once; V: TRBV7-7; J: TRBJ2-1; length: 16; CDR3: CASSLDRTSGDDEQFF
size: -; V: TRBV7-9; J: TRBJ1-1; length: 15; CDR3: CASSHDTNRGTEAFF
size: -; V: TRBV7-8; J: TRBJ2-1; length: 12; CDR3: CASVGFRSEQFF
size: -; V: TRBV30; J: TRBJ2-1; length: 16; CDR3: CAWSALLAGGLNEQFF
size: -; V: TRBV3-1/TRBV3-2; J: TRBJ2-5; length: 18; CDR3: CASSQDRDPTGGRETQYF
size: once; V: TRBV19; J: TRBJ1-1; length: 14; CDR3: CASSGQGINTEAFF
size: -; V: TRBV6-1; J: TRBJ1-2; length: 17; CDR3: CASSGTTGFGGLSGYTF
size: -; V: TRBV18; J: TRBJ2-5; length: 17; CDR3: CASSPALAGNTQETQYF
size: -; V: TRBV25-1; J: TRBJ2-6; length: 18; CDR3: CASSEGDRARSGANVLTF
size: -; V: TRBV6-6; J: TRBJ2-7; length: 15; CDR3: CASSYSGQGVYEQYF
size: -; V: TRBV11-2; J: TRBJ2-7; length: 13; CDR3: CASSPTRAYEQYF
size: -; V: TRBV27; J: TRBJ2-3; length: 13; CDR3: CATSSGGTDTQYF
size: -; V: TRBV7-2; J: TRBJ1-1; length: 14; CDR3: CASSLGLRGTEAFF
size: -; V: TRBV28; J: TRBJ2-7; length: 16; CDR3: CASSFPQGLSSYEQYF
size: -; V: TRBV29-1; J: TRBJ1-2; length: 12; CDR3: CSVEPGYYGYTF
size: -; V: TRBV5-4; J: TRBJ2-3; length: 15; CDR3: CASSLLAGGGDTQYF
size: -; V: TRBV9; J: TRBJ1-2; length: 15; CDR3: CASSVGMDSSYGYTF
size: -; V: TRBV2; J: TRBJ1-6; length: 13; CDR3: CASSVLKESPLHF
size: -; V: TRBV6-5; J: TRBJ1-2; length: 14; CDR3: CASSIRDRGYGYTF
size: -; V: TRBV30; J: TRBJ1-2; length: 14; CDR3: CAWALEGLNYGYTF
size: -; V: TRBV24-1; J: TRBJ1-2; length: 13; CDR3: CATSDTTGVGYTF
size: -; V: TRBV19; J: TRBJ2-1; length: 17; CDR3: CASSIPGQGESYNEQFF
size: few; V: TRBV5-1; J: TRBJ1-4; length: 15; CDR3: CASSLVGGATEKLFF
size: -; V: TRBV30; J: TRBJ1-3; length: 17; CDR3: CAWSHRDRTISGNTIYF
size: -; V: TRBV20-1; J: TRBJ1-1; length: 14; CDR3: CSASPTGGYTEAFF
size: -; V: TRBV25-1; J: TRBJ1-1; length: 16; CDR3: CASSESPGAFNTEAFF
size: -; V: TRBV29-1; J: TRBJ2-7; length: 15; CDR3: CSVTRGGSVGYEQYF
size: once; V: TRBV29-1; J: TRBJ1-4; length: 13; CDR3: CSLHRGRNEKLFF
size: -; V: TRBV14; J: TRBJ1-3; length: 15; CDR3: CASSQDWGGGNTIYF